Described below is a single TCR beta chain sequence and its context. The entry originates in a study of CD4 and CD8 cells across lung adenocarcinoma regions. TCRdb independently ran MiXCR on the PCR reads; one entry per CDR3 protein. The data contain 3,600 or so distinct CDR3 sequences, about 65% of them singletons. V dropped 4 bases and J dropped 4 bases, with 4 bases sitting between them. Germline-derived CDR1 and CDR2 are MNHNS and SASEGT. This CDR3 is built from 11 residues. Input material: CD8+ T cells from the margin of a lung tumor. The chain employs TRBV6-1 and TRBJ2-5; D is undetermined. The sequence derives from a female donor with lung adenocarcinoma. The CD4 and CD8 labels of this study may be unreliable. CDR3 loop: CASSVGETQYF. CDR3 DNA: TGTGCCAGCAGTGTCGGAGAGACCCAGTACTTC.